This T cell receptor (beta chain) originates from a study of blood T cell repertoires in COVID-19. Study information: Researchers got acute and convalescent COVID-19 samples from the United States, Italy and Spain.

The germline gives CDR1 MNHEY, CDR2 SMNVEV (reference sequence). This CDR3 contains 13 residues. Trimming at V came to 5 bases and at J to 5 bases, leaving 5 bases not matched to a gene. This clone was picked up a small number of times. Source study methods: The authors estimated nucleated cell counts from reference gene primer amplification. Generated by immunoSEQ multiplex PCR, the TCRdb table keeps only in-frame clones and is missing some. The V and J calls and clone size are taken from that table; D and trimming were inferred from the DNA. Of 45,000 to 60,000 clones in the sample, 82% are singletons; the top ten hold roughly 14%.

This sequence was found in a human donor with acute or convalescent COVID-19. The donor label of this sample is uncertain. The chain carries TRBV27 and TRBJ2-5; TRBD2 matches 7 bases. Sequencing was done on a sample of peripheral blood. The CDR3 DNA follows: TGTGCCAGCAGTATGGGGGGGTGGGAGACCCAGTACTTC. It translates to CASSMGGWETQYF.